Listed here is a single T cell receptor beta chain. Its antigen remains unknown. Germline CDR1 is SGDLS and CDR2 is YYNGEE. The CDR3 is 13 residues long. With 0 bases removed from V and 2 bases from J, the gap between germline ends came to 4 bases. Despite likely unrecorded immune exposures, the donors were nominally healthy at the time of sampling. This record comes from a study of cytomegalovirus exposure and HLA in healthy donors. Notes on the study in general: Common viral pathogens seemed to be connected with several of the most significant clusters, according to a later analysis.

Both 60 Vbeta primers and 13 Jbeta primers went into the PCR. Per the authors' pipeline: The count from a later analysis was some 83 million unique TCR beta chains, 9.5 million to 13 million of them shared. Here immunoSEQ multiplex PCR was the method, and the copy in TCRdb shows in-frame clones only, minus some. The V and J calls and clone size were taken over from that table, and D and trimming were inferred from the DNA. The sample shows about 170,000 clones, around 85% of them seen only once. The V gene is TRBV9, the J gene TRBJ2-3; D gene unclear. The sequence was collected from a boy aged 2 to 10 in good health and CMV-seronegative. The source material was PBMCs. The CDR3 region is CASSVANTDTQYF. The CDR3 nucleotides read TGTGCCAGCAGCGTAGCTAACACAGATACGCAGTATTTT. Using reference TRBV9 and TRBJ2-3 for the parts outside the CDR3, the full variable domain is DSGVTQTPKHLITATGQRVTLRCSPRSGDLSVYWYQQSLDQGLQFLIQYYNGEERAKGNILERFSAQQFPDLHSELNLSSLELGDSALYFCASSVANTDTQYFGPGTRLTVL.